Each of the 21 T cell receptor beta chains below was sequenced from the same sample in a study of vaccination effects on CD4 cells after COVID-19. These receptors have no known antigen. Sequencing in the ViraFEST assay came after antigen-specific CD4+ T cells had been expanded with viral peptide pools, which were used to stimulate PBMC. Cells that had been cultured for approximately eleven days were the source of isolated CD4+ T cells. Their SARS-CoV-2 infection, verified by PCR, occurred between March and December 2020. Sequencing was performed with immunoSEQ multiplex PCR; in TCRdb, only in-frame clones are kept and a portion is missing. This sample has more than 35,000 clones, with roughly four fifths found just once. Specimen: CD4+ T cells from PBMCs cultured with a peptide pool, collected before COVID-19 vaccination. The receptors come from a human donor who had a prior SARS-CoV-2 infection.

The rearrangement joins TRBV4-1 to TRBJ2-7; D uncertain. Germline V gene lookup returns CDR1 MGHRA and CDR2 YSYEKL. The CDR3 has 16 amino acids. V lost 1 base and J 5 bases, leaving 18 bases between the germline ends. Here the CDR3 DNA reads TGCGCCAGCAGCCAAGTAAATCTAGTAAGCTTCGACGAGCAGTACTTC. It specifies CASSQVNLVSFDEQYF.

This sequence joins TRBV12-3 or TRBV12-4 and TRBJ1-1; perhaps TRBD1 as D (5 bases). The CDR3 extends over 13 amino acids. V lost 3 bases and J lost 6, with 11 bases in between. CDR3 loop: CASSFFRDAEAFF. DNA of the CDR3: TGTGCCAGCAGTTTCTTCAGGGACGCTGAAGCTTTCTTT.

The chain recombines TRBV6-1 with TRBJ1-3, with unresolved D. With 0 bases removed from V and 5 bases from J, the gap between germline ends came to 8 bases. Germline values: CDR1 MNHNS, CDR2 SASEGT. The CDR3 has 14 residues. The CDR3 reads CASSEALGRNTIYF. The CDR3 coding sequence is TGTGCCAGCAGTGAAGCGCTTGGGAGAAACACCATATATTTT.

The chain couples TRBV5-1 to TRBJ2-3, with D unclear. Trimming left V 4 bases short and J 6 bases short, with 9 bases between. The CDR3 contains 12 residues. In germline, CDR1 is SGHRS, CDR2 YFSETQ. The CDR3 nucleotides read TGCGCCAGCAGCCTGACACAGGATACGCAGTATTTT. This encodes CASSLTQDTQYF. The variable domain in full, completed from reference TRBV5-1 and TRBJ2-3, reads KAGVTQTPRYLIKTRGQQVTLSCSPISGHRSVSWYQQTPGQGLQFLFEYFSETQRNKGNFPGRFSGRQFSNSRSEMNVSTLELGDSALYLCASSLTQDTQYFGPGTRLTVL.

V is TRBV18 and J is TRBJ2-3; 8 bases fit TRBD2. With 1 base clipped from V and 0 bases from J, the junction kept 3 bases outside the gene matches. The CDR3 has 16 amino acids. CDR1 and CDR2 from the germline V gene are KGHSH and LQKENI. The CDR3 DNA follows: TGTGCCAGCTCACCACTGTCTAGCGGGAGCACAGATACGCAGTATTTT. Its protein product is CASSPLSSGSTDTQYF.

The chain is built from TRBV18 and TRBJ2-3; tentatively, D is TRBD1 (6 bases). The CDR3 totals 17 residues. The germline V and J ends were trimmed by 2 bases and 4 bases, with 19 bases remaining between them. Per germline, CDR1 KGHSH and CDR2 LQKENI. The CDR3 DNA follows: TGTGCCAGCTCACCATCGGCGTCAGGGGTAAACGCAGATACGCAGTATTTT. Its protein is CASSPSASGVNADTQYF.

The chain is built from TRBV7-2 and TRBJ2-6; D call uncertain. The CDR3 is 15 amino acids. V lost 3 bases and J lost 1, with 7 bases in between. The germline V gene has CDR1 SGHTA and CDR2 FQGNSA. The CDR3 spells CASSFRLSGANVLTF. The CDR3 DNA reads TGTGCCAGCAGCTTTCGGCTATCTGGGGCCAACGTCCTGACTTTC. The variable domain in full, completed from reference TRBV7-2 and TRBJ2-6, reads GAGVSQSPSNKVTEKGKDVELRCDPISGHTALYWYRQSLGQGLEFLIYFQGNSAPDKSGLPSDRFSAERTGGSVSTLTIQRTQQEDSAVYLCASSFRLSGANVLTFGAGSRLTVL.

CDR3 in amino acids: CASSIVQGVQPQHF. The CDR3, as DNA: TGTGCCAGTAGTATAGTACAGGGGGTCCAGCCCCAGCATTTT. V and J are TRBV19 and TRBJ1-5; 8 nucleotides agree with TRBD1. The germline CDR1 and CDR2 sequences are LNHDA and SQIVND (reference sequence). This CDR3 region has 14 residues. The trim removed 1 base at V and 7 bases at J, leaving 3 bases unmatched.

The J gene is TRBJ2-2, the V gene TRBV10-3; D gene uncertain. Trimming pared 2 bases from V and 2 bases from J, leaving 6 bases between. Germline V CDR1 and CDR2: ENHRY, SYGVKD. This CDR3 spans 14 amino acids. The CDR3 nucleotides are TGTGCCATCAGTGAGACTTACAACACCGGGGAGCTGTTTTTT. It specifies CAISETYNTGELFF.

V is TRBV2 and J is TRBJ1-4; possibly TRBD1 for D (5 bases). This CDR3 region has 12 residues. The ends were cut back, 3 bases at V and 7 bases at J, with 6 bases in the middle. In germline, CDR1 is SNHLY, CDR2 FYNNEI. CDR3 residues: CASSDQGEKLFF. CDR3 in DNA: TGTGCCAGCAGTGACCAGGGTGAAAAACTGTTTTTT. Based on the CDR3 plus reference TRBV2 and TRBJ1-4, the full variable domain is EPEVTQTPSHQVTQMGQEVILRCVPISNHLYFYWYRQILGQKVEFLVSFYNNEISEKSEIFDDQFSVERPDGSNFTLKIRSTKLEDSAMYFCASSDQGEKLFFGSGTQLSVL.

This chain uses TRBV7-9 with TRBJ2-1, with D perhaps assigned TRBD1 or TRBD2 (5 bases each). Trimming pared 6 bases from V and 5 bases from J, leaving 20 bases between. Germline CDR1 reads SEHNR; CDR2 reads FQNEAQ (reference sequence). The length of the CDR3 is 16 residues. The CDR3 region has the DNA TGTGCCAGCAGGCGCATCCGGGACCAAAGCGACAATGAGCAGTTCTTC. Its translation: CASRRIRDQSDNEQFF.

The genes are TRBV28 and TRBJ2-4; D might be TRBD2 (6 bases). Germline CDR1 is MDHEN and CDR2 is SYDVKM. This CDR3 region has 15 residues. Trimming stripped 5 bases from V and 7 bases from J, with 18 bases between. CDR3 bases: TGTGCCAGCAGTCCATTACGGGGGAGTGAGAACATTCAGTACTTC. It specifies CASSPLRGSENIQYF.

V gene TRBV14 combines with J gene TRBJ1-1; no reliable D call. Trimming removed 4 bases at V and 6 bases at J, with 12 bases between. Per the germline V gene, CDR1 is SGHDN and CDR2 is FVKESK. CDR3 length: 13 residues. The DNA of the CDR3 is TGTGCCAGCAGCCCACAGCACTCGGCTGAAGCTTTCTTT. It encodes CASSPQHSAEAFF.

The chain links TRBV5-1 to TRBJ2-7, with 8 bases aligning to TRBD2. The germline V gene encodes CDR1 SGHRS and CDR2 YFSETQ. This CDR3 comprises 14 residues. V was pared by 1 base and J by 1 base, with 1 base of the junction left unmatched. This CDR3 reads CASSLTSGSYEQYF. CDR3 bases: TGCGCCAGCAGCTTGACTAGCGGTTCCTACGAGCAGTACTTC. The complete variable domain, with remaining parts taken from reference TRBV5-1 and TRBJ2-7, reads KAGVTQTPRYLIKTRGQQVTLSCSPISGHRSVSWYQQTPGQGLQFLFEYFSETQRNKGNFPGRFSGRQFSNSRSEMNVSTLELGDSALYLCASSLTSGSYEQYFGPGTRLTVT.

The chain combines TRBV5-1 with TRBJ2-3; 9 nucleotides align to TRBD2. The CDR3 consists of 15 residues. The V gene end was trimmed by 0 bases and the J gene end by 5 bases; junction bases not matched to a gene: 4. The germline V gene encodes CDR1 SGHRS and CDR2 YFSETQ. The CDR3 DNA follows: TGCGCCAGCAGCTTGGATGTAGCGGGGGAAGATACGCAGTATTTT. Protein: CASSLDVAGEDTQYF.

The chain couples TRBV6-8 to TRBJ2-7; D possibly uses TRBD1 or TRBD2 (5 bases each). Germline V gives CDR1 MNHGY, CDR2 SAAAGT. The CDR3 is 14 residues long. The ends were cut back, 11 bases at V and 5 bases at J, with 22 bases in the middle. The CDR3: CASSGSGRADEQYF. The CDR3 DNA sequence: TGTGCCTCCAGCGGTAGTGGCAGGGCTGACGAGCAGTACTTC.

The V call is TRBV12-3 or TRBV12-4, the J call TRBJ2-1, with TRBD1 as a possible D gene (6 bases). There are 13 residues in the CDR3. The V and J ends lost 3 bases and 8 bases respectively, with 11 bases between them. CDR3 region: CASSFLQGHEQFF. CDR3 in DNA: TGTGCCAGCAGTTTCCTACAGGGTCATGAGCAGTTCTTC.

V is TRBV5-6 and J is TRBJ2-7; 8 nucleotides match TRBD1. The CDR3 covers 16 residues. CDR1 is SGHDT, CDR2 YYEEEE, per germline. V shed 4 bases, J shed 2 bases, and the junction held 11 bases outside the gene matches. The CDR3 nucleotides read TGTGCCAGCAGCCTAGGTCCGGGCAGGGGGCCCTACGAGCAGTACTTC. Its translation: CASSLGPGRGPYEQYF.

The V and J genes are TRBV5-1 and TRBJ2-2, with a weak D call TRBD2 (6 bases). Trimming took off 0 bases at V and 6 bases at J, with 18 bases between the two ends. Germline lookup yields CDR1 SGHRS and CDR2 YFSETQ. CDR3 length: 17 residues. CDR3 DNA sequence: TGCGCCAGCAGCTTGGGCACTAGCCCACGACTCCCCGGGGAGCTGTTTTTT. Its protein is CASSLGTSPRLPGELFF.

This clone was seen a handful of times. The V call is TRBV5-1, the J call TRBJ1-2; 10 nucleotides match TRBD1. The CDR3 runs to 13 residues. Trimming at V came to 4 bases and at J to 6 bases, leaving 3 bases not matched to a gene. Germline CDR1 SGHRS, CDR2 YFSETQ. The DNA for the CDR3 is TGCGCCAGCAGCGATGGACAGGGGGATGGCTACACCTTC. Residues: CASSDGQGDGYTF.

A note on this clone: The sample has other DNA sequences that encode this CDR3 too. The chain has TRBV9 and TRBJ2-3; D is tentatively TRBD1 or TRBD2 (5 bases each). The CDR3 is 14 residues long. V was pared by 0 bases and J by 3 bases, with 8 bases between. Germline V gene lookup returns CDR1 SGDLS and CDR2 YYNGEE. CDR3 in amino acids: CASSVAGTTDTQYF. CDR3 DNA: TGTGCCAGCAGCGTAGCGGGGACGACAGATACGCAGTATTTT.